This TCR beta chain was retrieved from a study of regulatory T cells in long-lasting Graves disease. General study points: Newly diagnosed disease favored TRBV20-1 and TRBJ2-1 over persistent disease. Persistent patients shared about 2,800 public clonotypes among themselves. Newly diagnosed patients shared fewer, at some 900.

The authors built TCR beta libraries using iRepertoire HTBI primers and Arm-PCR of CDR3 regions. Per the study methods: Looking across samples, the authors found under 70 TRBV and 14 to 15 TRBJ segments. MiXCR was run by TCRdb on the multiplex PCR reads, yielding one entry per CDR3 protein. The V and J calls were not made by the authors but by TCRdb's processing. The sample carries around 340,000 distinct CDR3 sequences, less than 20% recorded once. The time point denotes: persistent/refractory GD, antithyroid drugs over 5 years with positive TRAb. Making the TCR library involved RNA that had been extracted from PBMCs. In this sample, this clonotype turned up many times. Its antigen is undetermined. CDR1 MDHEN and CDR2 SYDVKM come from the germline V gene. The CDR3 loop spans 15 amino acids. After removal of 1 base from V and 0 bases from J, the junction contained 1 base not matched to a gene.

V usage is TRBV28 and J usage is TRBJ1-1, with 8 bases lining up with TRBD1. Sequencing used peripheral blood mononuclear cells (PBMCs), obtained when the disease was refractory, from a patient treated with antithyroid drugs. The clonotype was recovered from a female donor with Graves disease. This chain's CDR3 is CASSLSGGVNTEAFF. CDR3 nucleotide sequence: TGTGCCAGCAGTTTATCAGGGGGCGTGAACACTGAAGCTTTCTTT.